This TCR beta chain was sequenced for a study of Ad26.COV2.S vaccination and SARS-CoV-2 variants. The CDR3 has 14 amino acids. CDR1 and CDR2 from the germline V gene are MGHDK and SYGVNS. V lost 4 bases and J 1 base, leaving 8 bases between the germline ends. Here immunoSEQ multiplex PCR was the method, and the copy in TCRdb shows in-frame clones only, minus some. The sample has almost 400,000 clones; 75% to 90% are singletons. Treatment described: roughly 20 received Ad26.COV2.S at low or high dose, single or two shots; about 5 received placebo; per-sample allocation not given. Day 63 after the first vaccine or placebo injection was the time point for sampling.

Sequencing was performed on peripheral blood, taken in a trial of Ad26.COV2.S vaccine versus placebo. This TCR was recovered from a person between 18 and 60 years old who received the Ad26.COV2.S COVID-19 vaccine or a placebo. The chain has TRBV25-1 and TRBJ2-4; D is unclear. The DNA of the CDR3 is TGTGCCAGCAGTGCCTCGACGGCCAAAAACATTCAGTACTTC. Translated, it gives CASSASTAKNIQYF.